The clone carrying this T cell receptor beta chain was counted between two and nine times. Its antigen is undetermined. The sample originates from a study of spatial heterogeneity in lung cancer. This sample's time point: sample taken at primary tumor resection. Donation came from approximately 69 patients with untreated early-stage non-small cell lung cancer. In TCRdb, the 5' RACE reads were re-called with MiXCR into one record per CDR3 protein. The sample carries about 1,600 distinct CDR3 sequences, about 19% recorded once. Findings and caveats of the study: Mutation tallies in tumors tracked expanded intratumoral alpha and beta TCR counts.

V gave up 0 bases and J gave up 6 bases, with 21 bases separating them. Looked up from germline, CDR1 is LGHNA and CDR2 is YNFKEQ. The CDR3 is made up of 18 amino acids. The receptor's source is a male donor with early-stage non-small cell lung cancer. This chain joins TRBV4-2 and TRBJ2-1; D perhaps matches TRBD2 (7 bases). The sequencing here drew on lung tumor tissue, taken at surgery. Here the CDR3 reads CASSQDDSRGGFINEQFF. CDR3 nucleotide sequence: TGTGCCAGCAGCCAAGATGATTCGAGGGGGGGTTTTATCAATGAGCAGTTCTTC.